The entry that follows covers one T cell receptor beta chain sequence. The sample is drawn from a study of cytotoxic CD8 clonotypes in ibrutinib-treated CLL. V was cut by 5 bases and J by 2 bases, with 15 bases left in between. This CDR3 comprises 15 residues. Germline assignment: CDR1 SSHAT and CDR2 FNYEAQ (reference sequence). Using immunoSEQ multiplex PCR, the repertoire was profiled, and TCRdb retains in-frame clones only, with some absent. The sample includes about 25,000 clones, 60% to 80% of them seen just once. The sample was PBMCs, taken at disease progression, from a patient treated with ibrutinib. The origin of this receptor is a human donor with chronic lymphocytic leukemia. V and J are TRBV7-7 and TRBJ2-5, with D maybe TRBD2 (5 bases). The CDR3 DNA follows: TGTGCCAGCAGCCCCGGCGGACTCTTGCAAGAGACCCAGTACTTC. Encoded protein: CASSPGGLLQETQYF.